This TCR beta chain was obtained from a study of patients and donors after allogeneic stem cell transplantation. TCRdb re-called the RT-PCR reads through MiXCR, storing one row per CDR3 protein. The sample yields more than 150,000 distinct CDR3 sequences, about 24% seen once. V shed 0 bases and J shed 5 bases, with 16 bases lying between them. The CDR3 extends over 15 amino acids. Germline CDR1 reads DFQATT; CDR2 reads SNEGSKA (reference sequence). Sequenced input: blood, either unsorted or a sorted T cell fraction (not recorded which). The gene calls are TRBV20-1 and TRBJ1-1, with D perhaps TRBD1 (5 bases). The sequence was obtained from a human donor who was either an allogeneic HSCT recipient or a stem cell or donor lymphocyte infusion donor (not recorded which). It is not recorded whose cells these are; they may come from a transplant donor. CDR3 loop: CSARELTLRGTEAFF. The CDR3 bases are TGCAGTGCTAGAGAGTTGACCCTGAGGGGAACTGAAGCTTTCTTT.